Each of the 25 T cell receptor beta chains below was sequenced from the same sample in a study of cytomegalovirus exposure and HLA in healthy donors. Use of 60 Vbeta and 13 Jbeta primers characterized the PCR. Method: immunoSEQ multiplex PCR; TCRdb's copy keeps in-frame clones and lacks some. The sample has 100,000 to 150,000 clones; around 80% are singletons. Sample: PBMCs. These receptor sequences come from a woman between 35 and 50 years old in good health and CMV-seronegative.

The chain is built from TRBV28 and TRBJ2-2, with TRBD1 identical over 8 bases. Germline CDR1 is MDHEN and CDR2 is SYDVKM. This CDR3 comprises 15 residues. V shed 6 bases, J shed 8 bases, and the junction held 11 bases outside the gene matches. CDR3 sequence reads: CASRPRDRFAGELFF. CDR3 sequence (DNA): TGTGCCAGCAGACCAAGGGACAGGTTCGCTGGGGAGCTGTTTTTT.

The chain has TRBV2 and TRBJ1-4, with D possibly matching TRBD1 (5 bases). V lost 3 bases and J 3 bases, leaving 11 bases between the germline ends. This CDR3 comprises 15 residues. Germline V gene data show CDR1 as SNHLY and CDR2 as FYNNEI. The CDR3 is CASSDDAGANEKLFF. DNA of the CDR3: TGTGCCAGCAGTGACGATGCGGGGGCTAATGAAAAACTGTTTTTT.

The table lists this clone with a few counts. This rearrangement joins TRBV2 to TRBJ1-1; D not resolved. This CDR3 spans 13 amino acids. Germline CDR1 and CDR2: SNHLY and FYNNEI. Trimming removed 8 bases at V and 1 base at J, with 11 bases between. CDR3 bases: TGTGCCAGCGGCCCCTCGGGGAACACTGAAGCTTTCTTT. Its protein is CASGPSGNTEAFF.

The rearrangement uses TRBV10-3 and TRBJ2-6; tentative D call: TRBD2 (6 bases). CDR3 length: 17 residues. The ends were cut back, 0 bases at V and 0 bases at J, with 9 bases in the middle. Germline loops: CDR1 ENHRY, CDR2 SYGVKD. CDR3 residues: CAISESGRSSGANVLTF. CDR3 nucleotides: TGTGCCATCAGTGAGTCGGGGAGGAGCTCTGGGGCCAACGTCCTGACTTTC.

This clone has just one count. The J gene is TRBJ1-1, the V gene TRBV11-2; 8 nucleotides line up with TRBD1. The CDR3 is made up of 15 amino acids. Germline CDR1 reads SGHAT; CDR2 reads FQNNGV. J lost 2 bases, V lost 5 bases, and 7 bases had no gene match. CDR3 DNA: TGTGCCAGCAGCCCCTCGGACAGGGCCAACACTGAAGCTTTCTTT. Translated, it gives CASSPSDRANTEAFF.

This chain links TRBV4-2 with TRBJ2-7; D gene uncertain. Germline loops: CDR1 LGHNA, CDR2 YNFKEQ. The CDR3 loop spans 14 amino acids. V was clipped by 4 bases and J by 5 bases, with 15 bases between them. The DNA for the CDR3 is TGTGCCAGCAGCCTTTGGAGCGTTCGACACGAGCAGTACTTC. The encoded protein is CASSLWSVRHEQYF.

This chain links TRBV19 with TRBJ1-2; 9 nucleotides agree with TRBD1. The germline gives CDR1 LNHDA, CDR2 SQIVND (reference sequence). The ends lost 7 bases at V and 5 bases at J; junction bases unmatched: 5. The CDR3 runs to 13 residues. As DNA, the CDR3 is TGTGCCAGTACCCACGGGACAGGGTATGGCTACACCTTC. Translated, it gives CASTHGTGYGYTF. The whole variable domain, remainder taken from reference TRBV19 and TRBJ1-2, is DGGITQSPKYLFRKEGQNVTLSCEQNLNHDAMYWYRQDPGQGLRLIYYSQIVNDFQKGDIAEGYSVSREKKESFPLTVTSAQKNPTAFYLCASTHGTGYGYTFGSGTRLTVV.

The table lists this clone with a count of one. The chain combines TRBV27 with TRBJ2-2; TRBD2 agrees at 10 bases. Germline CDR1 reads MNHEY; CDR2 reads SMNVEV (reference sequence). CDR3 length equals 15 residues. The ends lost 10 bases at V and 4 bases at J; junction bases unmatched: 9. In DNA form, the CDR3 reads TGTGCCACCCAAGCAGTAGCGGGAGGCACCGGGGAGCTGTTTTTT. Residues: CATQAVAGGTGELFF.

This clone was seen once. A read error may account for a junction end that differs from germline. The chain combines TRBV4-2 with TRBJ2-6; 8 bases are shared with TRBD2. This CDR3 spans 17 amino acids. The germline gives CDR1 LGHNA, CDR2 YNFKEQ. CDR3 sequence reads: CASSQAGGAAGANGLTF. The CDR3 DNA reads TGTGCCAGCAGCCAAGCGGGGGGGGCGGCTGGGGCCAACGGCCTGACTTTC.

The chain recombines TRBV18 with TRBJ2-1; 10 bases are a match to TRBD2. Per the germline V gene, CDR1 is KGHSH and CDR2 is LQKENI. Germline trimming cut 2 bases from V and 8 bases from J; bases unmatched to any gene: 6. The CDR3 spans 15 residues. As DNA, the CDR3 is TGTGCCAGCTCACCAGCCGGGACTAGCGTTGATGAGCAGTTCTTC. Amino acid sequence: CASSPAGTSVDEQFF.

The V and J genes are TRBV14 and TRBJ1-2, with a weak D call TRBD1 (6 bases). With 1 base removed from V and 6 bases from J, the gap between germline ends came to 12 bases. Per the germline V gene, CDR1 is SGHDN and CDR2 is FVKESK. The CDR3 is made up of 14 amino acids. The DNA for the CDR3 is TGTGCCAGCAGCCAAGTAGGGACATCAAATGGCTACACCTTC. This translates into CASSQVGTSNGYTF. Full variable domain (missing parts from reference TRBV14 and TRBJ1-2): EAGVTQFPSHSVIEKGQTVTLRCDPISGHDNLYWYRRVMGKEIKFLLHFVKESKQDESGMPNNRFLAERTGGTYSTLKVQPAELEDSGVYFCASSQVGTSNGYTFGSGTRLTVV.

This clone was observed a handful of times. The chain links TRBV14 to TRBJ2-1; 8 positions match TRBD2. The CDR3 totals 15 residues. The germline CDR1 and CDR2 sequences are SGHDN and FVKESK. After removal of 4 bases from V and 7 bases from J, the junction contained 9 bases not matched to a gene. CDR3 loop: CASSPSAGGGNEQFF. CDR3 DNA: TGTGCCAGCAGCCCCTCGGCGGGGGGAGGAAATGAGCAGTTCTTC. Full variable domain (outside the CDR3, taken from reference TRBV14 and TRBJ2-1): EAGVTQFPSHSVIEKGQTVTLRCDPISGHDNLYWYRRVMGKEIKFLLHFVKESKQDESGMPNNRFLAERTGGTYSTLKVQPAELEDSGVYFCASSPSAGGGNEQFFGPGTRLTVL.

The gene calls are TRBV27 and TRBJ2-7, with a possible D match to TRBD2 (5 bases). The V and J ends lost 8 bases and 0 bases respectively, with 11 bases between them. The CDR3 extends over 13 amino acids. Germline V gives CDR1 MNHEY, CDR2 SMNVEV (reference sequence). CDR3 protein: CASGGPSSYEQYF. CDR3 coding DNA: TGTGCCAGCGGCGGGCCCTCCTCCTACGAGCAGTACTTC.

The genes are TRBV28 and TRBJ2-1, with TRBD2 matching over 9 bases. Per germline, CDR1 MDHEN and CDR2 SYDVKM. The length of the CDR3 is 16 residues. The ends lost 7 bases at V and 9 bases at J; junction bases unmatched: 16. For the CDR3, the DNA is TGTGCCAGCATCCCATCTACGCGGGGGGGCCACCTTGAGCAGTTCTTC. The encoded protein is CASIPSTRGGHLEQFF.

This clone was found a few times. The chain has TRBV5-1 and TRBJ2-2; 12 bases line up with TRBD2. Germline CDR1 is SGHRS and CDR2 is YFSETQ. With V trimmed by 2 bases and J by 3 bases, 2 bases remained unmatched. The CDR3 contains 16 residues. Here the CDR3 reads CASSFLAGGDTGELFF. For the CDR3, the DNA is TGCGCCAGCAGCTTCCTAGCGGGAGGGGACACCGGGGAGCTGTTTTTT.

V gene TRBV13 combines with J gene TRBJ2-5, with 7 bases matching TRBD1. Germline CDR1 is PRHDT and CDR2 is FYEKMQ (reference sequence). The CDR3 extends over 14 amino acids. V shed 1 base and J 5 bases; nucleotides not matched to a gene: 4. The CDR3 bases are TGTGCCAGCAGCTTAGCAGGGGGTAAGGAGACCCAGTACTTC. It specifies CASSLAGGKETQYF.

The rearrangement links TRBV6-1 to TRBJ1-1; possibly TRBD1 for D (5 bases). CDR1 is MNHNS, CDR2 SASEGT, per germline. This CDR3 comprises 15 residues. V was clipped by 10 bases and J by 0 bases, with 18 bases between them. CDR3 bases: TGTGCCATCTGGACCCCAGGACACCTGAACACTGAAGCTTTCTTT. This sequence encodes CAIWTPGHLNTEAFF.

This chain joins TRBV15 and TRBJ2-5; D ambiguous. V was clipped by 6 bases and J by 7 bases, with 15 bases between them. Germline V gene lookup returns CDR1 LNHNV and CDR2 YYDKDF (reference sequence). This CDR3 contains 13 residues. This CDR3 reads CATSLLSPRTQYF. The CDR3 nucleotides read TGTGCCACCAGTCTTTTGTCTCCTAGGACCCAGTACTTC.

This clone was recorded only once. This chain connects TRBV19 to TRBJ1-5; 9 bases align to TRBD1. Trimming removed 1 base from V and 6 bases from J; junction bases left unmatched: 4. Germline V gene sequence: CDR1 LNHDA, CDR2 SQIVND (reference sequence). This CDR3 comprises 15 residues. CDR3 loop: CASSIGDRESQPQHF. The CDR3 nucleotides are TGTGCCAGTAGTATAGGGGACAGGGAGTCTCAGCCCCAGCATTTT.

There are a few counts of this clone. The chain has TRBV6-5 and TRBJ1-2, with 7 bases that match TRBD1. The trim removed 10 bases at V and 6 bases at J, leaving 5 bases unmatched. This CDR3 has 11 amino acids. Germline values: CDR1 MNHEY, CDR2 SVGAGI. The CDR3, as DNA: TGTGCCACCTCACAGGGGAATGGCTACACCTTC. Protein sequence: CATSQGNGYTF.

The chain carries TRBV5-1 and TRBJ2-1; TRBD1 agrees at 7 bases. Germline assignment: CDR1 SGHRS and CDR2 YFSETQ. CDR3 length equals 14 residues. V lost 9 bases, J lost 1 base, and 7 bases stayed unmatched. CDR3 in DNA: TGCGCCACCTCCCCGGGACAGTCCTACAATGAGCAGTTCTTC. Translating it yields CATSPGQSYNEQFF.

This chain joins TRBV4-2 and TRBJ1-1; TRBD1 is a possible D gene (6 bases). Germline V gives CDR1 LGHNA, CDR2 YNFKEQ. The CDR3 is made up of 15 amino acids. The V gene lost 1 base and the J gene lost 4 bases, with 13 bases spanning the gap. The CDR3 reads CASSQAWGRVTEAFF. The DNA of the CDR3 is TGTGCCAGCAGCCAAGCGTGGGGGCGGGTCACTGAAGCTTTCTTT.

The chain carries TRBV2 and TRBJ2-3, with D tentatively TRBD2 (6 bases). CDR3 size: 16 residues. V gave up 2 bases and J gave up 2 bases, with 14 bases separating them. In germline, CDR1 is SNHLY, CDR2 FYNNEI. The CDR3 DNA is TGTGCCAGCAGTGAACCCGGACGGGGGTCCACAGATACGCAGTATTTT. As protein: CASSEPGRGSTDTQYF.

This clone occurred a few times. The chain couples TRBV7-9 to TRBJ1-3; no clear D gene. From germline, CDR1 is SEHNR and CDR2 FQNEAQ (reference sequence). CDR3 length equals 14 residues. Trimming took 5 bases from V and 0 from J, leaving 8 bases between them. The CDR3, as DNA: TGTGCCAGCAGCGCGGGGAGCTCTGGAAACACCATATATTTT. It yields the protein CASSAGSSGNTIYF.

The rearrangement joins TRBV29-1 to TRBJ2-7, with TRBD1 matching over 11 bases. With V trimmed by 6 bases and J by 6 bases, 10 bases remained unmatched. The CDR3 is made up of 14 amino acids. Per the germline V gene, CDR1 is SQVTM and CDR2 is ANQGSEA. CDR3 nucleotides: TGCAGCGTCCGACCCGGGACAGGGGGTTCCGAGCAGTACTTC. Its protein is CSVRPGTGGSEQYF.